In its sample, the clone carrying this T cell receptor (beta chain) was seen a few times. The antigen is unknown. The individuals who served as donors were healthy Caucasians living in Russia, aged roughly 6 to 95. The entry originates in a study of blood T cells in healthy people across ages. Findings and caveats of the study: Because sorting was not performed, PBMCs prevented conclusive naive versus antigen-experienced comparison.

A second PCR of roughly 6 to 12 cycles used a sample-barcoded 5' primer and a J-beta primer mix. MiXCR, applied by TCRdb to the 5' RACE reads, yields one record per CDR3 protein. The table includes some 1.6 million distinct CDR3 sequences, 30% to 40% detected once. This receptor was identified in a young woman in good health. Sequenced sample: blood.

CDR3 protein: CASSFRQGWAGELFF. The CDR3 nucleotides are TGTGCCAGCAGCTTCCGACAGGGTTGGGCCGGGGAGCTGTTTTTT. V and J are TRBV7-2 and TRBJ2-2, with 7 bases aligning to TRBD1. Germline CDR1 and CDR2: SGHTA and FQGNSA. The CDR3 spans 15 residues. Trimming at V came to 3 bases and at J to 6 bases, leaving 7 bases not matched to a gene. The full variable domain, completed using reference TRBV7-2 and TRBJ2-2, is GAGVSQSPSNKVTEKGKDVELRCDPISGHTALYWYRQSLGQGLEFLIYFQGNSAPDKSGLPSDRFSAERTGGSVSTLTIQRTQQEDSAVYLCASSFRQGWAGELFFGEGSRLTVL.